These T cell receptor beta chains were read from a single sample in a study of Ad26.COV2.S vaccination and SARS-CoV-2 variants. The assay was immunoSEQ multiplex PCR, and TCRdb's table has in-frame clones only and misses some. This table holds roughly 400,000 clones, 70% to 90% found once. Source: peripheral blood, taken in a trial of Ad26.COV2.S vaccine versus placebo. These receptors all come from a person aged 18-65 years who received the Ad26.COV2.S COVID-19 vaccine or a placebo. CDR3s include the opening cysteine and the closing phenylalanine or tryptophan. D genes are given only for firm matches. Clone size is stated in some rows and not others, as once, few, many or a class when expanded.

d_call	clone_size	j_call	v_call	cdr3_aa	cdr3_nt
NA	NA	TRBJ1-1	TRBV21-1	CASSNRGRRTRCRNTEAFF	TGTGCCAGCAGCAATCGGGGTCGGCGAACTAGATGCCGGAACACTGAAGCTTTCTTT
NA	NA	TRBJ2-5	TRBV5-6	CASSGWDIQETQYF	TGTGCCAGCAGCGGGTGGGACATCCAAGAGACCCAGTACTTC
NA	NA	TRBJ1-2	TRBV27	CASSFAGPPGYGYTF	TGTGCCAGCAGTTTCGCAGGACCGCCGGGGTATGGCTACACCTTC
NA	NA	TRBJ1-5	TRBV10-2	CASMLTSRQPQHF	TGCGCCAGCATGCTGACTAGTCGACAGCCCCAGCATTTT
NA	NA	TRBJ2-1	TRBV7-9	CAIESYNEQFF	TGTGCCATAGAGTCCTACAATGAGCAGTTCTTC
TRBD1	NA	TRBJ2-5	TRBV7-3	CASSVESGQGVQETQYF	TGTGCCAGCAGCGTCGAATCGGGACAGGGGGTCCAAGAGACCCAGTACTTC
TRBD2	NA	TRBJ2-7	TRBV7-2	CASSPKGGLAGAGEQYF	TGTGCCAGCAGCCCGAAAGGGGGGCTAGCGGGAGCGGGGGAGCAGTACTTC
NA	NA	TRBJ2-2	TRBV19	CASSVQVPGELFF	TGTGCCAGTAGCGTACAGGTTCCCGGGGAGCTGTTTTTT
TRBD1	NA	TRBJ1-6	TRBV28	CASRLQGTGGSPLHF	TGTGCCAGCAGACTCCAGGGGACAGGGGGTTCACCCCTCCACTTT
NA	few	TRBJ2-5	TRBV18	CASSPRTRSETQYF	TGTGCCAGCTCACCGCGGACTCGCTCAGAGACCCAGTACTTC
NA	NA	TRBJ2-2	TRBV7-2	CASRIGRAGELFF	TGTGCCAGCAGGATTGGCAGGGCCGGGGAGCTGTTTTTT
TRBD1	NA	TRBJ2-7	TRBV5-1	CASSLAGRGYEQYF	TGCGCCAGCAGCTTGGCCGGCAGGGGGTACGAGCAGTACTTC
NA	NA	TRBJ2-2	TRBV5-1	CASSSLSGTGELFF	TGCGCCAGCAGCTCTCTTAGCGGTACCGGGGAGCTGTTTTTT
NA	NA	TRBJ2-2	TRBV10-3	CAISESQSTGELFF	TGTGCCATCAGTGAGTCTCAGAGCACCGGGGAGCTGTTTTTT
NA	NA	TRBJ2-2	TRBV2	CASLRTSTGELFF	TGTGCCAGTCTCCGGACATCTACCGGGGAGCTGTTTTTT
NA	NA	TRBJ2-7	TRBV2	CASGMGQGLSYEQYF	TGTGCCAGCGGGATGGGGCAGGGCCTATCCTACGAGCAGTACTTC
TRBD1	NA	TRBJ2-7	TRBV10-3	CAIRPGQGGYEQYF	TGTGCCATTCGCCCGGGACAGGGGGGATACGAGCAGTACTTC
TRBD2	NA	TRBJ2-2	TRBV10-2	CASTPVSGSFTGELFF	TGCGCCAGCACTCCGGTCAGCGGGAGCTTTACCGGGGAGCTGTTTTTT
TRBD2	NA	TRBJ2-1	TRBV5-1	CASRPGLARTISYNEQFF	TGCGCCAGCAGGCCGGGACTAGCGAGGACTATATCCTACAATGAGCAGTTCTTC
TRBD1	NA	TRBJ2-7	TRBV29-1	CSVAPTGLEQYF	TGCAGCGTTGCTCCGACAGGGCTCGAGCAGTACTTC
TRBD1	NA	TRBJ1-2	TRBV11-2	CASSPGTGSGYTF	TGTGCCAGCAGCCCAGGGACAGGGAGTGGCTACACCTTC
TRBD2	NA	TRBJ2-5	TRBV15	CATSRDGGSGGKETQYF	TGTGCCACCAGCAGAGATGGTGGTAGCGGGGGAAAAGAGACCCAGTACTTC
TRBD1	NA	TRBJ2-7	TRBV19	CASSIQGAGGEQYF	TGTGCCAGTAGTATCCAGGGGGCTGGAGGGGAGCAGTACTTC
NA	NA	TRBJ2-1	TRBV5-1	CASNLGGLVADEQFF	TGCGCCAGCAACTTGGGGGGTCTAGTTGCGGATGAGCAGTTCTTC
NA	NA	TRBJ2-3	TRBV6-1	CASSERGGLATDTQYF	TGTGCCAGCAGTGAAAGGGGGGGGCTAGCCACAGATACGCAGTATTTT
NA	NA	TRBJ2-1	TRBV7-9	CASSSIRDPRGNEQFF	TGTGCCAGCAGCTCGATCCGGGACCCCAGGGGCAATGAGCAGTTCTTC
NA	NA	TRBJ2-3	TRBV6-6	CASSLSGDTQYF	TGTGCCAGCAGCCTCAGTGGAGATACGCAGTATTTT
NA	NA	TRBJ2-3	TRBV27	CASSFGAGDTQYF	TGTGCCAGCAGTTTTGGGGCTGGTGATACGCAGTATTTT
TRBD1	NA	TRBJ2-7	TRBV3-1/TRBV3-2	CASSRRDRGWEQYF	TGTGCCAGCAGCCGCCGGGACAGGGGCTGGGAGCAGTACTTC
NA	NA	TRBJ1-2	TRBV27	CASGQANYGYTF	TGTGCCAGCGGGCAAGCTAACTATGGCTACACCTTC
TRBD2	once	TRBJ2-4	TRBV11-2	CASSLKGTSVTAKNIQYF	TGTGCCAGCAGCTTGAAGGGGACTAGCGTAACAGCCAAAAACATTCAGTACTTC
NA	NA	TRBJ1-4	TRBV7-9	CASSFTGLGNEKLFF	TGTGCCAGCAGCTTTACCGGGTTGGGGAATGAAAAACTGTTTTTT
NA	NA	TRBJ2-5	TRBV5-3	CARSAVHRSRRETQYF	TGTGCCAGAAGCGCGGTTCACAGGTCGCGCAGGGAGACCCAGTACTTC
NA	NA	TRBJ2-2	TRBV29-1	CSVGVNTGELFF	TGCAGCGTTGGGGTGAACACCGGGGAGCTGTTTTTT
TRBD2	NA	TRBJ2-1	TRBV28	CASSKGLEMNEQFF	TGTGCCAGCAGTAAGGGACTAGAAATGAATGAGCAGTTCTTC
TRBD1	NA	TRBJ1-1	TRBV6-5	CASSPRDRGNTEAFF	TGTGCCAGCAGCCCGAGGGACAGGGGAAACACTGAAGCTTTCTTT